The 17 T cell receptor beta chains given below trace back to one sample, sequenced in a study of Ad26.COV2.S vaccination and SARS-CoV-2 variants. Treatment described: some 19 received Ad26.COV2.S at low or high dose, single or two shots; roughly 5 received placebo; per-sample allocation not given. The study sampled participants on day 63 after the first vaccine or placebo injection. The repertoire was sequenced with immunoSEQ multiplex PCR; TCRdb's copy has only in-frame clones and lacks some. This sample has about 320,000 clones, with just under 85% found just once. The sample here was peripheral blood, taken in a trial of Ad26.COV2.S vaccine versus placebo. The receptors stem from a person between 18 and 65 years old who received the Ad26.COV2.S COVID-19 vaccine or a placebo.

The V and J genes are TRBV15 and TRBJ1-2, with 7 bases fitting TRBD1. J gave up 4 bases and V 0 bases, and 5 bases lay outside the gene matches. Germline values: CDR1 LNHNV, CDR2 YYDKDF (reference sequence). The CDR3 covers 15 residues. DNA of the CDR3: TGTGCCACCAGCAGAGAGGCAGGGGGAATCTATGGCTACACCTTC. Protein: CATSREAGGIYGYTF.

V is TRBV30 and J is TRBJ1-5; perhaps TRBD1 as D (5 bases). Trimming took 3 bases from V and 7 from J, leaving 16 bases between them. The CDR3 sequence is 14 residues long. Germline V gene lookup returns CDR1 GTSNPN and CDR2 SVGIG (reference sequence). The CDR3 DNA reads as TGTGCCTGGAGCGAACCGGGACTTAGGCAGCCCCAGCATTTT. Translation gives CAWSEPGLRQPQHF.

The table lists this clone with a count of one. The chain's CDR3 is CASSQADRGFTEKLFF. In DNA, the CDR3 is TGTGCCAGCAGCCAAGCCGACAGGGGATTCACTGAAAAACTGTTTTTT. The rearrangement uses TRBV14 and TRBJ1-4; 8 nucleotides match TRBD1. The V gene end was trimmed by 1 base and the J gene end by 7 bases; junction bases not matched to a gene: 8. From germline, CDR1 is SGHDN and CDR2 FVKESK. This CDR3 has 16 amino acids.

This clone occurred a few times. The V and J genes are TRBV28 and TRBJ1-3, with TRBD1 as a possible D gene (5 bases). The germline V gene has CDR1 MDHEN and CDR2 SYDVKM. This CDR3 region has 19 residues. Trimming took 7 bases from V and 4 from J, leaving 29 bases between them. CDR3: CASIPREGRVSPKGNTIYF. Written as DNA, the CDR3 is TGTGCCAGCATACCCCGGGAGGGGCGCGTTTCACCCAAAGGAAACACCATATATTTT.

This clone occurred once. The V and J genes are TRBV2 and TRBJ2-5; D is unresolved. The germline gives CDR1 SNHLY, CDR2 FYNNEI. The CDR3 spans 12 residues. Trimming left V 9 bases short and J 7 bases short, with 15 bases between. The CDR3 reads CASSDRVVTQYF. CDR3 bases: TGTGCCAGTTCGGACCGGGTCGTGACCCAGTACTTC.

The chain recombines TRBV28 with TRBJ1-5; D call uncertain. CDR3 size: 13 residues. V lost 2 bases, J lost 10 bases, and 12 bases lay in between. The germline gives CDR1 MDHEN, CDR2 SYDVKM. The CDR3 loop reads CASSLSYRGPQHF. CDR3 bases: TGTGCCAGCAGTTTAAGTTATCGCGGTCCCCAGCATTTT.

J is TRBJ2-3 and V is TRBV7-9, with TRBD1 matching 9 bases. J lost 3 bases, V lost 3 bases, and 10 bases had no gene match. The CDR3 contains 17 residues. Germline V gives CDR1 SEHNR, CDR2 FQNEAQ (reference sequence). Written as DNA, the CDR3 is TGTGCCAGCAGCTTTTATATGAGGACAGGGGTAACAGATACGCAGTATTTT. Amino acids: CASSFYMRTGVTDTQYF.

This chain connects TRBV5-3 to TRBJ2-7, with a tentative D call TRBD2 (6 bases). TRBV5-3 is classed as an ORF, of uncertain function. This CDR3 is built from 14 residues. V gave up 1 base and J gave up 2 bases, with 10 bases separating them. The CDR3 reads CARSLRGEPYEQYF. In nucleotides, the CDR3 is TGTGCCAGAAGCTTGCGCGGGGAGCCCTACGAGCAGTACTTC.

The gene calls are TRBV6-5 and TRBJ2-1; TRBD1 aligns across 7 bases. Germline CDR1 and CDR2: MNHEY and SVGAGI. Losses at the gene ends were 2 bases for V and 0 bases for J; bases not matched to a gene: 1. This CDR3 region has 15 residues. The CDR3 protein is CASSYTGDSYNEQFF. DNA for the CDR3: TGTGCCAGCAGTTACACAGGGGACTCCTACAATGAGCAGTTCTTC.

The rearrangement joins TRBV3-1 (or the pseudogene TRBV3-2) to TRBJ2-1, with TRBD2 matching over 13 bases. CDR1 and CDR2 (germline): LGHDT, YNNKEL (reference sequence). This CDR3 contains 17 residues. The V gene end was trimmed by 1 base and the J gene end by 10 bases; junction bases not matched to a gene: 10. The CDR3 coding sequence is TGTGCCAGCAGCCAAGGACTAGCGGGGGGCACTAGCGGCGAGCAGTTCTTC. Its translation: CASSQGLAGGTSGEQFF.

V gene TRBV6-5 combines with J gene TRBJ2-3; D unclear. Germline CDR1 is MNHEY and CDR2 is SVGAGI. This CDR3 region has 14 residues. V was cut by 6 bases and J by 5 bases, with 15 bases left in between. CDR3 protein: CASRLSWAKDTQYF. CDR3 DNA: TGTGCCAGCAGGCTATCCTGGGCGAAAGATACGCAGTATTTT.

V is TRBV13 and J is TRBJ2-7; D not resolved. CDR3 length: 14 residues. The ends were cut back, 8 bases at V and 7 bases at J, with 21 bases in the middle. CDR1 PRHDT and CDR2 FYEKMQ come from the germline V gene (reference sequence). The CDR3 sequence: CASESSTGRWEQYF. The CDR3 nucleotides read TGTGCCAGCGAATCCTCTACGGGCAGATGGGAGCAGTACTTC.

The chain is built from TRBV7-8 and TRBJ2-1; TRBD2 agrees at 9 bases. J lost 10 bases, V lost 5 bases, and 3 bases had no gene match. Germline-derived CDR1 and CDR2 are SGHVS and FQNEAQ. The CDR3 spans 12 residues. The CDR3, as DNA: TGTGCCAGCAGCCTAAGCGGGGGGGAGCAGTTCTTC. Protein: CASSLSGGEQFF.

The rearrangement joins TRBV25-1 to TRBJ2-7, with TRBD1 identical over 10 bases. This CDR3 has 15 amino acids. Germline V gene sequence: CDR1 MGHDK, CDR2 SYGVNS. The junction had 8 bases not matched to a gene; V was cut back by 4 bases and J by 5 bases. The CDR3 DNA reads as TGTGCCAGCAGTGCATCCGGGACAGGGGCCCACGAGCAGTACTTC. Its translation is CASSASGTGAHEQYF.

V and J are TRBV30 and TRBJ1-6; D is possibly TRBD1 (6 bases). The CDR3 covers 18 residues. With 3 bases removed from V and 8 bases from J, the gap between germline ends came to 26 bases. Germline CDR1 is GTSNPN and CDR2 is SVGIG (reference sequence). The CDR3 sequence: CAWSGRRGRLRGDSPLHF. CDR3 in DNA: TGTGCCTGGAGCGGGCGCAGGGGACGCTTACGGGGGGATTCACCCCTCCACTTT. Together with reference TRBV30 and TRBJ1-6, the CDR3 gives the full variable domain: SQTIHQWPATLVQPVGSPLSLECTVEGTSNPNLYWYRQAAGRGLQLLFYSVGIGQISSEVPQNLSASRPQDRQFILSSKKLLLSDSGFYLCAWSGRRGRLRGDSPLHFGNGTRLTVT.

The chain joins TRBV28 to TRBJ1-6, with unresolved D. This CDR3 is built from 15 residues. The germline V and J ends were trimmed by 2 bases and 7 bases, with 12 bases remaining between them. Looked up from germline, CDR1 is MDHEN and CDR2 is SYDVKM. This CDR3 is CASSLSRGVNSPLHF. The DNA of the CDR3 is TGTGCCAGCAGTTTAAGCCGGGGAGTCAATTCACCCCTCCACTTT.

V and J are TRBV20-1 and TRBJ2-4; D remains unclear. V gave up 3 bases and J gave up 7 bases, with 4 bases separating them. Germline values: CDR1 DFQATT, CDR2 SNEGSKA (reference sequence). This CDR3 is built from 10 residues. The CDR3 is CSASSNIQYF. The CDR3 nucleotides read TGCAGTGCTAGTTCTAACATTCAGTACTTC.